The source of this T cell receptor beta chain is a study of regulatory T cells in long-lasting Graves disease. General study points: The TCR repertoire of persistent Graves' patients was less diverse than that of newly diagnosed ones.

Time point specified: persistent/refractory GD, antithyroid drugs over 5 years with positive TRAb. From RNA extracted from PBMCs, the TCR library was made. Only a few counts were recorded for this clonotype. The antigen is unknown. CDR3 regions were amplified by Arm-PCR using iRepertoire HTBI primers to build TCR beta libraries. TCRdb redid the calling of the multiplex PCR reads with MiXCR, one entry per CDR3 protein. The sample includes roughly 360,000 distinct CDR3 sequences, approximately 25% of them seen just once. The V and J ends lost 6 bases and 5 bases, in that order; junction bases with no gene match: 6. There are 14 residues in the CDR3. Germline-derived CDR1 and CDR2 are SEHNR and FQNEAQ (reference sequence).

This receptor was taken from a woman aged 35 to 49 with Graves disease. The J gene is TRBJ1-1, the V gene TRBV7-9; 10 bases are shared with TRBD1. Sequenced material: peripheral blood mononuclear cells (PBMCs), taken when the disease was refractory, from a patient treated with antithyroid drugs. The CDR3 sequence is CASRTGTGETEAFF. CDR3 nucleotide sequence: TGTGCCAGCAGAACCGGGACAGGGGAAACTGAAGCTTTCTTT.